The clone carrying this TCR beta chain occurred a few times. Its target is unknown. PCR was performed a second time for 7 to 11 cycles using a sample-barcoded 5' primer and a J-beta primer mix. Via MiXCR, TCRdb re-called the 5' RACE reads, giving one row per CDR3 protein. The table has over 600,000 distinct CDR3 sequences, roughly three fifths seen once. The sample comes from a study of blood T cells in healthy people across ages. Study-wide points: Unsorted PBMCs ruled out conclusive naive versus antigen-experienced comparison. While age rose, TCR beta diversity per million T cells dropped in a roughly linear way.

This CDR3 region has 13 residues. CDR1 is SGHKS and CDR2 is YYEKEE in the germline V gene (reference sequence). Trimming shortened V by 0 bases and J by 7 bases, and 8 bases separated the two germline ends. The specimen sequenced was blood. The chain employs TRBV5-5 and TRBJ2-1; D uncertain. The sequence came from a middle-aged man in good health. CDR3 amino acids: CASSLAPFNEQFF. Written as DNA, the CDR3 is TGTGCCAGCAGCTTGGCCCCCTTTAATGAGCAGTTCTTC.